This record looks at one T cell receptor (beta chain) sequence and its context. The data derive from a study of T cell changes during pregnancy in multiple sclerosis. Germline V lookup: CDR1 SGHTA, CDR2 FQGTGA. Trimming shortened V by 0 bases and J by 6 bases, and 14 bases separated the two germline ends. CDR3 length: 16 amino acids. Clones were sequenced by immunoSEQ multiplex PCR, and TCRdb holds only the in-frame ones, with some missing. The sample shows approximately 48,000 clones, 94% of them seen only once. The starting material was CD4+ T cells from peripheral blood mononuclear cells, obtained in the second trimester of pregnancy. This clonotype originated in a female donor with multiple sclerosis, enrolled in a pregnancy study. The chain has TRBV7-3 and TRBJ2-2, with D possibly matching TRBD2 (7 bases). The CDR3 protein is CASSLTWEGGPGELFF. CDR3 nucleotides: TGTGCCAGCAGCTTAACGTGGGAGGGGGGGCCCGGGGAGCTGTTTTTT.